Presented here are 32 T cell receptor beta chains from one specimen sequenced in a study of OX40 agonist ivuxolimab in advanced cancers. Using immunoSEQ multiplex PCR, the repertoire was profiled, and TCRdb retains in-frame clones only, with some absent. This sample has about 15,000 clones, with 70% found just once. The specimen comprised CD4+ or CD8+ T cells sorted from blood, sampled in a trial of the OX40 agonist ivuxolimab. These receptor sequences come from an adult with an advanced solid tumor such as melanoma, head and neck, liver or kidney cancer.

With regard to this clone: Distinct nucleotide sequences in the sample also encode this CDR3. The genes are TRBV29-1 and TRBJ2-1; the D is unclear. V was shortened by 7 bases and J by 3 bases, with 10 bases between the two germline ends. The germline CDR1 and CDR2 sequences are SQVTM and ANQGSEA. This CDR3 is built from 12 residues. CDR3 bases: TGCAGCGCCGAGAGTAGCTACAATGAGCAGTTCTTC. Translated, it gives CSAESSYNEQFF.

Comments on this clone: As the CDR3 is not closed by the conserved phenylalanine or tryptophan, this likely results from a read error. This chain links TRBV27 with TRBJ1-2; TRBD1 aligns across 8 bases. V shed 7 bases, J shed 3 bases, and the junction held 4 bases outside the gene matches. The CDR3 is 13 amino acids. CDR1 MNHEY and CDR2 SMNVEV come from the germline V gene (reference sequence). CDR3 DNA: TGTGCCAGCAAGCAGACAGGGGACTATGGCTACACCCTC. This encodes CASKQTGDYGYTL.

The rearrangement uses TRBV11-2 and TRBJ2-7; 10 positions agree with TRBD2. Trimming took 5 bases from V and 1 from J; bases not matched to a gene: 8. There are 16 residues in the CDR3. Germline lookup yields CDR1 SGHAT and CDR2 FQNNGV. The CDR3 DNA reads TGTGCCAGCAGCCAACTAGGGACTAGCGAATCCTACGAGCAGTACTTC. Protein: CASSQLGTSESYEQYF.

The CDR3 loop reads CASRGVGTGDPYEQYF. The CDR3, as DNA: TGTGCCAGCCGGGGTGTAGGGACAGGGGACCCCTACGAGCAGTACTTC. This chain connects TRBV7-2 to TRBJ2-7, with 10 bases aligning to TRBD1. Germline V gene data show CDR1 as SGHTA and CDR2 as FQGNSA. The CDR3 length is 16 residues. V was pared by 8 bases and J by 2 bases, with 12 bases of the junction left unmatched.

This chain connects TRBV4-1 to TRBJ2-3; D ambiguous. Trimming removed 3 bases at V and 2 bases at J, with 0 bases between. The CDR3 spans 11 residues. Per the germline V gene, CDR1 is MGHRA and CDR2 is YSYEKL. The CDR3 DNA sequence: TGCGCCAGCAGCCACACAGATACGCAGTATTTT. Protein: CASSHTDTQYF.

CDR3 protein: CASSVEGTGTEAFF. DNA for the CDR3: TGTGCCAGCAGCGTAGAAGGCACCGGGACTGAAGCTTTCTTT. The chain uses TRBV9 and TRBJ1-1; unclear D gene. The CDR3 loop spans 14 amino acids. Germline V CDR1 and CDR2: SGDLS, YYNGEE. The ends were cut back, 0 bases at V and 5 bases at J, with 11 bases in the middle.

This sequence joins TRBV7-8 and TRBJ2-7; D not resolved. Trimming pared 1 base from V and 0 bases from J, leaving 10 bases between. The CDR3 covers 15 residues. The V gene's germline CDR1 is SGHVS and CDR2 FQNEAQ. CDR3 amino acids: CASSLGGYFSYEQYF. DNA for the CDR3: TGTGCCAGCAGCTTAGGTGGCTACTTCTCCTACGAGCAGTACTTC.

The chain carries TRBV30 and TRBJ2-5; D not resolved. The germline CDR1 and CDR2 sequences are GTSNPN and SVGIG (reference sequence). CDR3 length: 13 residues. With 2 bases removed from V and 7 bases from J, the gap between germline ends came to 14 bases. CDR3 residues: CAWSSVPSGTQYF. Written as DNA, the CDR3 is TGTGCCTGGAGTAGTGTCCCCTCGGGGACCCAGTACTTC. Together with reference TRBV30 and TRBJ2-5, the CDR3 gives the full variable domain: SQTIHQWPATLVQPVGSPLSLECTVEGTSNPNLYWYRQAAGRGLQLLFYSVGIGQISSEVPQNLSASRPQDRQFILSSKKLLLSDSGFYLCAWSSVPSGTQYFGPGTRLLVL.

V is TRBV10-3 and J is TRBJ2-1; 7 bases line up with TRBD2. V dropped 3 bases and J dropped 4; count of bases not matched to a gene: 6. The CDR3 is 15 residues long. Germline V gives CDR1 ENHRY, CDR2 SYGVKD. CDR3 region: CAISDPAGPYNEQFF. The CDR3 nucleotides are TGTGCCATCAGTGACCCAGCGGGACCTTACAATGAGCAGTTCTTC.

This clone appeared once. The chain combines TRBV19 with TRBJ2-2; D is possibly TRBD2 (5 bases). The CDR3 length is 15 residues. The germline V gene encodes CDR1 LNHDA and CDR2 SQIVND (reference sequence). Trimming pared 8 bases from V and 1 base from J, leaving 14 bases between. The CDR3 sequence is CASHTGIRNTGELFF. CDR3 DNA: TGTGCCAGTCACACCGGGATAAGGAACACCGGGGAGCTGTTTTTT.

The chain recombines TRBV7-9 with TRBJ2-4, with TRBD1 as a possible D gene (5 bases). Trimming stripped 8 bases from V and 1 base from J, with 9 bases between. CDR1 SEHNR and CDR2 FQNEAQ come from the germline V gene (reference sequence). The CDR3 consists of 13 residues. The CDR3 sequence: CASQGLAKNIQYF. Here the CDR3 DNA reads TGTGCCAGCCAGGGTTTGGCCAAAAACATTCAGTACTTC.

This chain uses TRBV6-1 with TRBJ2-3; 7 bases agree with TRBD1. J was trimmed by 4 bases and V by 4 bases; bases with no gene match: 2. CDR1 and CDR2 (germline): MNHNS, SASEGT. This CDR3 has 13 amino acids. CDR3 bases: TGTGCCAGCAGTGGTCAGGGGGCAGATACGCAGTATTTT. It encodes CASSGQGADTQYF.

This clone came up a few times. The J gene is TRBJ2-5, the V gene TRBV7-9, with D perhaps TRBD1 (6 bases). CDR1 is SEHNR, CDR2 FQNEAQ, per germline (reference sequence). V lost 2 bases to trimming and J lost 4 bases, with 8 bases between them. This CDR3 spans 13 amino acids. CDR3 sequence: CASSLQGRETQYF. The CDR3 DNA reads TGTGCCAGCAGCTTACAGGGGCGAGAGACCCAGTACTTC.

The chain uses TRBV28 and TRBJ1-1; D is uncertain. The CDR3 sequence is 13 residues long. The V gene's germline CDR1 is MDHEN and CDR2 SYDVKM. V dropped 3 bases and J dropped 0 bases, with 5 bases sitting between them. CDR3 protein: CASSFYVNTEAFF. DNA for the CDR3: TGTGCCAGCAGTTTTTACGTGAACACTGAAGCTTTCTTT.

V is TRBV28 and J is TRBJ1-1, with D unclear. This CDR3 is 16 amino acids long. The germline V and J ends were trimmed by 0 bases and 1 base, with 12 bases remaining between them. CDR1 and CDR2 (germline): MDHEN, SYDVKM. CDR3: CASSLWGKGPNTEAFF. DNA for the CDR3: TGTGCCAGCAGTTTATGGGGGAAGGGTCCGAACACTGAAGCTTTCTTT.

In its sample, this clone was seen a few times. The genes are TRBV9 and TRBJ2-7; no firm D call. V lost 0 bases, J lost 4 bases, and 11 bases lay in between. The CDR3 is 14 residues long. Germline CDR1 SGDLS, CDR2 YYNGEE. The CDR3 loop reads CASSVGEDVYEQYF. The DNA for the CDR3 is TGTGCCAGCAGCGTAGGAGAAGACGTATACGAGCAGTACTTC.

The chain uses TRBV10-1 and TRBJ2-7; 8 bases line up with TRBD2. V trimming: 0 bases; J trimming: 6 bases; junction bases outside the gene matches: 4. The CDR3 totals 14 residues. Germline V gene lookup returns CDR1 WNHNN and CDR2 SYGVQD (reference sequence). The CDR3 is CASSESGTSSEQYF. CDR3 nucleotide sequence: TGCGCCAGCAGTGAGTCAGGGACTAGTAGCGAGCAGTACTTC.

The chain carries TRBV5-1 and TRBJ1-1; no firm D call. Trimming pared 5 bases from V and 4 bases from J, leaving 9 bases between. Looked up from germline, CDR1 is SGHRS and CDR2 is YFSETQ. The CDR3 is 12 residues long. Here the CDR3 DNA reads TGCGCCAGCAGAGGAGCCCTCACTGAAGCTTTCTTT. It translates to CASRGALTEAFF.

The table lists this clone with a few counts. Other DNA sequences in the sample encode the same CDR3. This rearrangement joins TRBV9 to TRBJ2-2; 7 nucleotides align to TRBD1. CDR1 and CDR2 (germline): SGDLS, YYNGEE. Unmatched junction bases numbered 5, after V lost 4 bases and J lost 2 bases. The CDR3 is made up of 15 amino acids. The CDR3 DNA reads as TGTGCCAGCAGCTCCGAGGGGGCCAACACCGGGGAGCTGTTTTTT. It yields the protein CASSSEGANTGELFF.

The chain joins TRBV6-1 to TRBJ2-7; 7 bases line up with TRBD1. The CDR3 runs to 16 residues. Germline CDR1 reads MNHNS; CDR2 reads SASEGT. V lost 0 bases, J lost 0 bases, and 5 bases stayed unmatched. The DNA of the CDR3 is TGTGCCAGCAGTGAAGCCGCCGGGACAGTCTCCTACGAGCAGTACTTC. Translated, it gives CASSEAAGTVSYEQYF.

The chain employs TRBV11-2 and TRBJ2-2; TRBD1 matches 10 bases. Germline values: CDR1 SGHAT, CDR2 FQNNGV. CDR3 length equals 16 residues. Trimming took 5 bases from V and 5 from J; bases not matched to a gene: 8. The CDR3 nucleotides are TGTGCCAGCAGCCACTGGGACAGGGGTCGAACCGGGGAGCTGTTTTTT. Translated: CASSHWDRGRTGELFF.

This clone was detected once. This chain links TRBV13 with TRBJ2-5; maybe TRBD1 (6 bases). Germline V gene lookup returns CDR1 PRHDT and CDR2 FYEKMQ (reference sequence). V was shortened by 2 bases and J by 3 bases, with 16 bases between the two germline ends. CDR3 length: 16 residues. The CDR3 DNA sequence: TGTGCCAGCAGCTTACGACAGGTGGGCACCGAAGAGACCCAGTACTTC. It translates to CASSLRQVGTEETQYF. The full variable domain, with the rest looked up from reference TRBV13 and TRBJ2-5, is AAGVIQSPRHLIKEKRETATLKCYPIPRHDTVYWYQQGPGQDPQFLISFYEKMQSDKGSIPDRFSAQQFSDYHSELNMSSLELGDSALYFCASSLRQVGTEETQYFGPGTRLLVL.

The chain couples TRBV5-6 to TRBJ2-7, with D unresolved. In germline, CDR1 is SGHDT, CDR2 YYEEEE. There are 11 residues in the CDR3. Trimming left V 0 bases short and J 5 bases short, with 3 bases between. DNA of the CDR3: TGTGCCAGCAGCTTGGATAACGAGCAGTACTTC. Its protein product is CASSLDNEQYF.

CDR3 bases: TGTGCCAGCTCACCACGGTGGGCTAGCGGGAGTATTTCGTACGAGCAGTACTTC. Its translation is CASSPRWASGSISYEQYF. The rearrangement links TRBV18 to TRBJ2-7; 10 positions match TRBD2. The CDR3 is 18 residues long. Trimming removed 1 base from V and 4 bases from J; junction bases left unmatched: 13. Germline CDR1 reads KGHSH; CDR2 reads LQKENI.

This CDR3 is CASSLGAGGPTNEQFF. CDR3 nucleotide sequence: TGTGCCAGCAGTTTAGGAGCGGGAGGACCCACCAATGAGCAGTTCTTC. The chain employs TRBV27 and TRBJ2-1, with 9 bases fitting TRBD2. The CDR3 is 16 amino acids. Looked up from germline, CDR1 is MNHEY and CDR2 is SMNVEV (reference sequence). The ends lost 2 bases at V and 6 bases at J; junction bases unmatched: 8.

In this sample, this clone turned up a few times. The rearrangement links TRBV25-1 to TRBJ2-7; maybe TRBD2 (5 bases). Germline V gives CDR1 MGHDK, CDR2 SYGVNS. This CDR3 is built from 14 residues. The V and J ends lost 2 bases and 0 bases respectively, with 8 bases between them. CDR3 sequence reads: CASSEVGSSYEQYF. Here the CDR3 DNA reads TGTGCCAGCAGTGAAGTGGGGAGCTCCTACGAGCAGTACTTC.

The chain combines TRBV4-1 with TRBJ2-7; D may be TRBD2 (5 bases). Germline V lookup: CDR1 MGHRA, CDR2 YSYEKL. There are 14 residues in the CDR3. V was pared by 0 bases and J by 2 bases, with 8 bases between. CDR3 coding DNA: TGCGCCAGCAGCCAAGACCGGGGTGCCTACGAGCAGTACTTC. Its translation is CASSQDRGAYEQYF.

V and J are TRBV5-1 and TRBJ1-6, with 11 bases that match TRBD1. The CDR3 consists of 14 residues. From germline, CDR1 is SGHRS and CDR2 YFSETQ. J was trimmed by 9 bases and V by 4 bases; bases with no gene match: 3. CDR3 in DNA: TGCGCCAGCAGCCTGGACAGGGGGCCTTCACCCCTCCACTTT. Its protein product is CASSLDRGPSPLHF.

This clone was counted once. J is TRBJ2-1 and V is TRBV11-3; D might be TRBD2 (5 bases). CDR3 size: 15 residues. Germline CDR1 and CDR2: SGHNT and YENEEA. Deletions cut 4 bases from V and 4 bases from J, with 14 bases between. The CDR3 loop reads CASSSERPGYNEQFF. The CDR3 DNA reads TGTGCCAGCAGCTCCGAGCGGCCGGGGTACAATGAGCAGTTCTTC.

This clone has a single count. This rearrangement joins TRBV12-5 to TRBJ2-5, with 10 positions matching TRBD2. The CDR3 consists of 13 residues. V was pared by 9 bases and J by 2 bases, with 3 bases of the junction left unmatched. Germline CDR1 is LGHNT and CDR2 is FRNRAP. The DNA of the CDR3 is TGTGCTAGCCTGGGACTAGCGCAAGAGACCCAGTACTTC. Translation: CASLGLAQETQYF. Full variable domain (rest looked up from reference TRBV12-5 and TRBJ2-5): DARVTQTPRHKVTEMGQEVTMRCQPILGHNTVFWYRQTMMQGLELLAYFRNRAPLDDSGMPKDRFSAEMPDATLATLKIQPSEPRDSAVYFCASLGLAQETQYFGPGTRLLVL.

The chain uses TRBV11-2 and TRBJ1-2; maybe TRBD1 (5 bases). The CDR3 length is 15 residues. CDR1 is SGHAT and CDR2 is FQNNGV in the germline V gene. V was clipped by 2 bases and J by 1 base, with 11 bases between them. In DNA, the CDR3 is TGTGCCAGCAGCTTACCCGGGGCGAATAACTATGGCTACACCTTC. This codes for CASSLPGANNYGYTF. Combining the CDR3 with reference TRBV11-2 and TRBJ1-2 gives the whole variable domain EAGVAQSPRYKIIEKRQSVAFWCNPISGHATLYWYQQILGQGPKLLIQFQNNGVVDDSQLPKDRFSAERLKGVDSTLKIQPAKLEDSAVYLCASSLPGANNYGYTFGSGTRLTVV.

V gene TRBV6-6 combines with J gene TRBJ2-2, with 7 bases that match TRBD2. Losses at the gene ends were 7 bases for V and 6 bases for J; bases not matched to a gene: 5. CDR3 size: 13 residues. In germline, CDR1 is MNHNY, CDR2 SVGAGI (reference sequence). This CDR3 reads CASTPLAAGELFF. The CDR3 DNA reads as TGTGCCAGCACCCCGCTAGCGGCCGGGGAGCTGTTTTTT.